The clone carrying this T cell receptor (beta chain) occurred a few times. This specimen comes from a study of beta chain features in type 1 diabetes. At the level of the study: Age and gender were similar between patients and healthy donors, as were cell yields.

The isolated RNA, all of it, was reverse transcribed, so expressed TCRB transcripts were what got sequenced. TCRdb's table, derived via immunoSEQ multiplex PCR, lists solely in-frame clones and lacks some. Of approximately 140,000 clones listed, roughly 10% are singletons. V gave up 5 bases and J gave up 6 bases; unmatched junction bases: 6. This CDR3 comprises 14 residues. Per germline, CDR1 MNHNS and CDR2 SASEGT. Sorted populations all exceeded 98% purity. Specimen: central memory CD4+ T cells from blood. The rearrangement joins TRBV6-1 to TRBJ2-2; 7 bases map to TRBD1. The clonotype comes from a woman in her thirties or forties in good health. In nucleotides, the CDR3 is TGTGCCAGCAGTCCGGACAGGTTGGCCGGGGAGCTGTTTTTT. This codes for CASSPDRLAGELFF.